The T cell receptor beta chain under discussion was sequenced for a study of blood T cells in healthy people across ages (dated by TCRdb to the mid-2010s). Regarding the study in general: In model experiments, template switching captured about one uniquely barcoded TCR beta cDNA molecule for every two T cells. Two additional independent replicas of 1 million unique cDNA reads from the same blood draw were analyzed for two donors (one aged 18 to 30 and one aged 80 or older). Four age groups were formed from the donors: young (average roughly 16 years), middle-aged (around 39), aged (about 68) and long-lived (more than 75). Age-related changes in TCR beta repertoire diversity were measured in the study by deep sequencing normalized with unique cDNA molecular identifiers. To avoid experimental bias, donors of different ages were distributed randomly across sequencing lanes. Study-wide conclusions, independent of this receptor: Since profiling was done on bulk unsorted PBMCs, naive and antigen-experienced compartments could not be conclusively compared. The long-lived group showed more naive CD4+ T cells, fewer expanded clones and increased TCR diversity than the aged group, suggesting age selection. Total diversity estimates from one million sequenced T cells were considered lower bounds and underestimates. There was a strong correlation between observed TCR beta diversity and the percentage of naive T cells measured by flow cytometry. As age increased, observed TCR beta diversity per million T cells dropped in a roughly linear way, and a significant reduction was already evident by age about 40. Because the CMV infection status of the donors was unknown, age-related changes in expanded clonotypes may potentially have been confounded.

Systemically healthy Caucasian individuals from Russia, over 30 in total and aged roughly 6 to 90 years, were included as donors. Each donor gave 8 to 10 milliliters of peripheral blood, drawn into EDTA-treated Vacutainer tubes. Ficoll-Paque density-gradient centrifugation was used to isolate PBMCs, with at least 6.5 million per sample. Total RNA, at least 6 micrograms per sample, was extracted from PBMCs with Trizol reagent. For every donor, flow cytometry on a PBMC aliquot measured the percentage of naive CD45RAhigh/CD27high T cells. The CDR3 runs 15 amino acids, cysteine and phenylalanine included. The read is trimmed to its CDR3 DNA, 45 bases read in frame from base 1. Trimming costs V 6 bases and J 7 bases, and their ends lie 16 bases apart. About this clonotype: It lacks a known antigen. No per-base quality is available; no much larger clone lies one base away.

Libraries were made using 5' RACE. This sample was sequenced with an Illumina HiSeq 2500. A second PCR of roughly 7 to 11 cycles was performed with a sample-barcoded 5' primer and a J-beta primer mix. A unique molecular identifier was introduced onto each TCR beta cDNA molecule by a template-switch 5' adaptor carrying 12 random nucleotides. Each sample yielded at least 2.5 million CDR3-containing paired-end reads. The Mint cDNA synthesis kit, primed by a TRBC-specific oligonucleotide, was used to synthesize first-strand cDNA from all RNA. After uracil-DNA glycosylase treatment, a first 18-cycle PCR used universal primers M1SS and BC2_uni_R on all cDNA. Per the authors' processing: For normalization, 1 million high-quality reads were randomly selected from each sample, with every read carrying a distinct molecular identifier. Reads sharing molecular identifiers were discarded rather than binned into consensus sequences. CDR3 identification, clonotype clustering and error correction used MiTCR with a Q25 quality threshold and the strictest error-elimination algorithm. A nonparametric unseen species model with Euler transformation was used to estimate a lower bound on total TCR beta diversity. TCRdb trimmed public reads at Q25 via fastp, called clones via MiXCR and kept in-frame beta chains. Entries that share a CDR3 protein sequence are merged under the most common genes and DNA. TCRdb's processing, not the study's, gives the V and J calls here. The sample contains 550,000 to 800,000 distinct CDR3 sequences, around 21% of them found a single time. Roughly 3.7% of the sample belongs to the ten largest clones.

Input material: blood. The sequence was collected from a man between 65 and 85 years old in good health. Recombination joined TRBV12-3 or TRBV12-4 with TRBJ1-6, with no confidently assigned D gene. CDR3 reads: CASSLTDAKNSPLHF. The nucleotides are TGTGCCAGCAGCCTAACGGACGCGAAAAATTCACCCCTCCACTTT.